This T cell receptor (beta chain) is drawn from a study of cytomegalovirus exposure and HLA in healthy donors. In the study overall: Earlier results showed roughly 120 million unique TCR beta sequences derived from roughly 190 million T cells. Findings of the study overall: Exclusion applied to some V segments, including TRBV6-2 and TRBV6-3, as they were indistinguishable. According to an earlier analysis, most TCR beta V segments yielded productive rearrangements about 87% or about 30% of the time.

The CDR3 has 18 residues. Points on this clone: Antigen specificity is unknown.

13 Jbeta primers and 60 Vbeta primers were used for the PCR. Data came from immunoSEQ multiplex PCR; TCRdb stores just in-frame clones and leaves some out. The sample shows 110,000 to 150,000 clones, 79% of them seen only once. The chain has TRBV12-2 and TRBJ2-2; the table's D call TRBD2 went unverified against the DNA. TRBV12-2 is a pseudogene. The sequence derives from a man aged 18 to 35 in good health and CMV-seronegative. The specimen was PBMCs. DNA for the CDR3: TGTGCAAGTCGCTCCCGCAAGGAGCGGGGGGCGAACACCGGGGAGCTGTTTTTT. It is translated as CASRSRKERGANTGELFF.